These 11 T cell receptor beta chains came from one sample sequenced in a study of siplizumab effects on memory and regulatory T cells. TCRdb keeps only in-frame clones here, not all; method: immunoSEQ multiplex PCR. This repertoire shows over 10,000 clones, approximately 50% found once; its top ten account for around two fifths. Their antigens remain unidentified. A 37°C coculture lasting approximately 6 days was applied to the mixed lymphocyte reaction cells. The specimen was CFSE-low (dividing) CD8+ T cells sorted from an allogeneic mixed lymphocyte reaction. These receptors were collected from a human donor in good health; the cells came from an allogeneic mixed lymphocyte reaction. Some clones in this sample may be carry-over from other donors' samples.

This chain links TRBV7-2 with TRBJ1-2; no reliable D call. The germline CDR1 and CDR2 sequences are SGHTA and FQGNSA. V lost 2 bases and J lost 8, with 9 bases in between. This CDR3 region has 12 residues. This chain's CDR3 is CASSLWRGGYTF. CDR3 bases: TGTGCCAGCAGCTTATGGAGAGGCGGCTACACCTTC.

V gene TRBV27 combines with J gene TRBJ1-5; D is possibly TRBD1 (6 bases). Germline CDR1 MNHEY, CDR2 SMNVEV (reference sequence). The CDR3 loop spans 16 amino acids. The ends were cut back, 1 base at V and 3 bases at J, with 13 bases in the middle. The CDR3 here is CASSLWGHSPNQPQHF. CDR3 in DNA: TGTGCCAGCAGTTTATGGGGACACAGTCCCAATCAGCCCCAGCATTTT.

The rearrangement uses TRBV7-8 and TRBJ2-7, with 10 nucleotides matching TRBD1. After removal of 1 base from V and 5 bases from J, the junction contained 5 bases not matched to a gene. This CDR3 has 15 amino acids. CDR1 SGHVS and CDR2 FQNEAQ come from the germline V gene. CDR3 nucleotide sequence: TGTGCCAGCAGCTTAGTGGGACAGGGGTGGGACGAGCAGTACTTC. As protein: CASSLVGQGWDEQYF.

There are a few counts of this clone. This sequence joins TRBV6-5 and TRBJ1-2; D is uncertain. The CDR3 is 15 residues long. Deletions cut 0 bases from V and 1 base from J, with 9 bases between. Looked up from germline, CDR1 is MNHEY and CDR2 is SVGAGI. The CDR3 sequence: CASSYSITGNYGYTF. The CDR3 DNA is TGTGCCAGCAGTTACTCGATTACGGGTAACTATGGCTACACCTTC.

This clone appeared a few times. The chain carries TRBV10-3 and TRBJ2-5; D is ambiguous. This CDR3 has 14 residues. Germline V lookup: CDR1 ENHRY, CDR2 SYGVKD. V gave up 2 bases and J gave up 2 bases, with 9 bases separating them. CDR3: CAISEIGQQETQYF. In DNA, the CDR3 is TGTGCCATCAGTGAGATCGGGCAACAAGAGACCCAGTACTTC.

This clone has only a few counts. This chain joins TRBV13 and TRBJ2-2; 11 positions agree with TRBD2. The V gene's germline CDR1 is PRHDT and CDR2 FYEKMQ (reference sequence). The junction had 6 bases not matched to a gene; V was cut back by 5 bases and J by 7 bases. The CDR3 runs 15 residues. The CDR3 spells CASSETSGVFGELFF. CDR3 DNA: TGTGCCAGCAGCGAGACTAGCGGGGTTTTCGGGGAGCTGTTTTTT.

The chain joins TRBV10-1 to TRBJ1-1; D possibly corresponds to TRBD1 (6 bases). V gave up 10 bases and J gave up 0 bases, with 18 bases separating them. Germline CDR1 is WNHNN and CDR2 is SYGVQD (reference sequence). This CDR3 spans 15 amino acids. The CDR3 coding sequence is TGCGCCACAAAAGTCAGGACAGCCATGAACACTGAAGCTTTCTTT. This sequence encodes CATKVRTAMNTEAFF.

CDR3 nucleotides: TGTGCCAGCATCAATCCAGAGAACTATGGCTACACCTTC. Protein: CASINPENYGYTF. This chain joins TRBV27 and TRBJ1-2; D is undetermined. Trimming pared 7 bases from V and 2 bases from J, leaving 11 bases between. The CDR3 spans 13 residues. CDR1 is MNHEY and CDR2 is SMNVEV in the germline V gene (reference sequence).

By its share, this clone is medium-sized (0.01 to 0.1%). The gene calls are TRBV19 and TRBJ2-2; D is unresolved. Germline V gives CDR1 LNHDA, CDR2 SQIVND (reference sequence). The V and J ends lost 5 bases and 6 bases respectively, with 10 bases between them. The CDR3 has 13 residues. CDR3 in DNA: TGTGCCAGTAGTTGGGTCTCCGCCGGGGAGCTGTTTTTT. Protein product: CASSWVSAGELFF.

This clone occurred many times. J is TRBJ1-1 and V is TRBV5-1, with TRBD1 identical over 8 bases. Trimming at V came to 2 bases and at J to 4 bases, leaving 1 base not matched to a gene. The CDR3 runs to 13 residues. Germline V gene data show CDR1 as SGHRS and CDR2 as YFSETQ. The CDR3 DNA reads TGCGCCAGCAGCTTCACAGGGGGCACTGAAGCTTTCTTT. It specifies CASSFTGGTEAFF.

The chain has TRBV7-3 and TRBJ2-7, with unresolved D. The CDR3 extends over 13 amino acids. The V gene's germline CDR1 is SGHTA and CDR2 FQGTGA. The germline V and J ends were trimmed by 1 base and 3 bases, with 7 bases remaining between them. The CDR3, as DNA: TGTGCCAGCAGCTTAAGTCCGAGCTACGAGCAGTACTTC. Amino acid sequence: CASSLSPSYEQYF.